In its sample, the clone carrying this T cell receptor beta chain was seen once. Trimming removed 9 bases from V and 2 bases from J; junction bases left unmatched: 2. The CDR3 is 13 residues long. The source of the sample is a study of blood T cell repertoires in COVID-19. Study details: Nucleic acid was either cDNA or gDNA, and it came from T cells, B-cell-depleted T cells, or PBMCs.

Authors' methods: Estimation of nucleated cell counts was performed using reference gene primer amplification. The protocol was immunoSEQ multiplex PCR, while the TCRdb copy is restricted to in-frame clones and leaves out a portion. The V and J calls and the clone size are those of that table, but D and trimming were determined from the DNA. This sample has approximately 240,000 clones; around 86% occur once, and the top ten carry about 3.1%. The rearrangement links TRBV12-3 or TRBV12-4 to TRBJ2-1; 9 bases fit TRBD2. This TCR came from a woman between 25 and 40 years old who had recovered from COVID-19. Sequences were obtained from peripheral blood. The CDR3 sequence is CASQRGAYNEQFF. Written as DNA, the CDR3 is TGTGCCAGTCAGCGGGGGGCCTACAATGAGCAGTTCTTC.